This T cell receptor (beta chain) was sequenced during a study of T cells in Graves' hyperthyroidism and ophthalmopathy. Amplification yielded TCR beta CDR3 regions, with RNA transcripts as the source. RT-PCR in the first round (using the HTBI primer set) targeted the TCR CDR3. TCRdb itself ran the multiplex PCR reads through MiXCR, one entry per CDR3 protein. The sample carries 300,000 to 400,000 distinct CDR3 sequences, roughly 15% recorded once. CDR1 and CDR2 from the germline V gene are MNHNS and SASEGT. The CDR3 contains 13 residues. V lost 8 bases and J 6 bases, leaving 17 bases between the germline ends. This clonotype was detected many times.

The TCR was taken from a woman aged 25 to 39 with Graves' ophthalmopathy. V gene TRBV6-1 combines with J gene TRBJ2-7; perhaps D is TRBD1 or TRBD2 (6 bases each). The specimen was blood. The CDR3 region is CASQGGGPVEQYF. The CDR3 region has the DNA TGTGCCAGCCAAGGAGGGGGTCCCGTCGAGCAGTACTTC.